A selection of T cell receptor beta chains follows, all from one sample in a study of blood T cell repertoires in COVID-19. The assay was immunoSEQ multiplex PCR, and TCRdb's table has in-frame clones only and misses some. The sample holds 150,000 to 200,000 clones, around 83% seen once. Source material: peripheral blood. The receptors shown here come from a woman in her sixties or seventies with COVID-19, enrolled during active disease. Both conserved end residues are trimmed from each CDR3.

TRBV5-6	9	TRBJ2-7	ASSRDYEQY
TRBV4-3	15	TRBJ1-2	ASSQDLRQGAGYGYT
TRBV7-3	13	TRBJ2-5	ASSLMGSGQETQY
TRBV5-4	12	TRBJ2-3	ASSLNERTDTQY
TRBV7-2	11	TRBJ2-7	ASSLSPGDEQY
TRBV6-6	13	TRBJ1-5	ASSPDRGLGQPQH
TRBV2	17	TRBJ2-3	ASSGWERDLFLAGSYRY
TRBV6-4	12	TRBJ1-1	ASSPEGGITEAF
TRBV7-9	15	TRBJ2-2	ASSLATSGRYTGELF
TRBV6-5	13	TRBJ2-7	ASSYADQGIYEQY
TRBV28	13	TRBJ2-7	ASSFETSGTPRRY
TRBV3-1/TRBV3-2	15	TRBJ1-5	ASSQAGTGEANQPQH
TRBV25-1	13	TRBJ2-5	ASSDHRVYLETQY
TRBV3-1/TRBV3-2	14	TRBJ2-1	ASSQISGSGLGEQF
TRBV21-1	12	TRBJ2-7	ASSKPDSTYEQY
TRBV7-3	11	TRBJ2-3	ASSLVGTDTQY
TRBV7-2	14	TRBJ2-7	ASSGGGLAGANEQY
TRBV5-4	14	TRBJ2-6	ASSLARDSGANVLT
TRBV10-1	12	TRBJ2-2	ASKASGNTGELF
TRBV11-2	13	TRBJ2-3	ASSLRVTTTDTQY
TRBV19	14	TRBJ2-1	ASSRRLAGGPREQF
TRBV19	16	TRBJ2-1	ASSLDLTGTPFGNEQF
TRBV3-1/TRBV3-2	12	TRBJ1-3	ASSQAQSGNTIY
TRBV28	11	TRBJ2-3	ASSLPSADTQY
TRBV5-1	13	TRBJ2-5	ASSPDRGQSSTQY
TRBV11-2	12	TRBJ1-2	ASSSGQGGYGYT
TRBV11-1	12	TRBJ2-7	ASSFSDGPSGQY
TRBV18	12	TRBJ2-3	ASSRIQGDDTQY
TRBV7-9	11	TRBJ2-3	ASSLGLPDTQY
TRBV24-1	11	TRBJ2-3	ATSDFRQVEQY
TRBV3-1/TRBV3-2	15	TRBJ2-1	ASSQGLAGLSYNEQF
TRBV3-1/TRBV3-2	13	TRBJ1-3	ASSQELTTGNTIY
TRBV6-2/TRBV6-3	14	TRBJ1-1	ASSPVPGVGNTEAF
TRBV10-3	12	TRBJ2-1	ATRVTGGAHEQF
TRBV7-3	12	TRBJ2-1	ASSLMSGYNEQF
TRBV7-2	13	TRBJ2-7	ASSRTSGDSYEQY
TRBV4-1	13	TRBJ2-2	ASSQGQMNTGELF
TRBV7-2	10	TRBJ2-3	ASSRGTDTQY
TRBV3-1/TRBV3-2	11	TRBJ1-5	ASSQGGGQPQH